This T cell receptor beta chain was identified in a study of cytomegalovirus exposure and HLA in healthy donors. Broader study findings: Most likely, a cluster of highly shared sequence variants arose as a sequencing artifact. Relative to equally common others, HLA-associated TCR beta chains showed greater clonal expansion in a later analysis. Presence/absence analysis assumed near-uniform sequencing depth across donors.

The PCR used 60 Vbeta and 13 Jbeta primers. Profiled with immunoSEQ multiplex PCR; TCRdb holds only in-frame clones, not every one. This table has about 140,000 clones, approximately 80% appearing once. As regards this clone: Its target is not known.

This CDR3 region has 15 residues. The germline gives CDR1 SGHRS, CDR2 YFSETQ. V gene TRBV5-1 combines with J gene TRBJ2-5; TRBD2 agrees at 10 bases. The J call could be wrong; TRBJ2-7 is a better fit for the DNA end. The TCR was taken from a man in his forties or fifties in good health and CMV-seronegative. Sequences were obtained from PBMCs. In DNA, the CDR3 is TGCGCCAGCAAATTAGCGGGAGGCCCCCTCTACGAGCAGTACTTC. Encoded protein: CASKLAGGPLYEQYF.